This T cell receptor beta chain derives from a study of cytomegalovirus exposure and HLA in healthy donors (TCRdb year 2017). Background on the whole study: According to a later analysis, one platform produced both the 110 or so validation repertoires and the 666 repertoires of the first cohort. Along with the roughly 710-subject first cohort, a separate validation cohort of more than 90 different subjects was used. The aim of the study was to test whether cataloging public T cell receptors could identify signatures of past pathogen exposure. To predict cytomegalovirus infection status, the study brought together high-throughput TCR immunosequencing, statistical association of individual TCRs with disease status, and machine learning. Points the paper makes about the study in general: The study listed 150 to 200 TCR beta chains as associated with cytomegalovirus. Cytomegalovirus status was reported to be diagnosed by the classifier with high specificity and sensitivity in both the original and validation cohorts. Most TCR sequences were seen in very few donors, while some public TCRs were found in many individuals. It was suggested by the authors that the approach could potentially be generalized to other disease states and immunological phenotypes. A few of the identified cytomegalovirus-associated TCR beta chains were confirmed in vitro to be specific for cytomegalovirus antigens. All 130 or so repertoires were used to score co-occurrence in the validation cohort in a later analysis, because that analysis had no HLA typing for the cohort. A later analysis found that TCRs clustered in the first cohort also tended to co-occur in the roughly 110 validation repertoires, with approximately 95% of cluster scores above 0.

Note on this clone: Its cognate antigen has yet to be identified. Base qualities are not at hand, and no much larger clone is one base apart.

Donors formed part of the validation cohort, which comprised about 130 subjects and was distinct from the first cohort of fewer than 750 subjects. Library preparation employed the immunoSEQ multiplex PCR assay. As for the original processing: A statistical classification framework was built for diagnosing cytomegalovirus status from the catalog of TCR beta chain sequences. TCRdb obtained this table from immuneACCESS and retained in-frame rearrangements with V and J assigned. These tables miss some clones; where compared with another copy, unresolved V genes account for less than half of the shortfall, and the remainder is unexplained. That table furnishes V, J and clone size, whereas the DNA furnished D and trimming. The sample data list about 240,000 clones, and 80% to 90% of these were observed just once. The ten top clones hold about 2.8% of the sample. V loses 11 bases, J loses 1 base, and the germline ends lie 14 bases apart. In the germline V gene, CDR1 corresponds to MNHNS and CDR2 to SASEGT. The CDR3 numbers 14 residues from cysteine through phenylalanine. Kept here is only the CDR3 DNA, which spans 42 bases and is read in frame from base 1.

The source of this sequence is a man between 18 and 29 years old in good health and CMV-seronegative. The V gene is TRBV6-1 and the J gene is TRBJ1-4; TRBD1 is perhaps the D gene, given 6 matching bases. Sequenced sample: PBMCs. CDR3 region: CAGRSDRTNEKLFF. The DNA reads as follows: TGTGCCGGACGATCGGACAGAACTAATGAAAAACTGTTTTTT.